This T cell receptor (beta chain) was documented in a study of shared clonotypes between healthy human individuals. The CDR3 loop spans 11 amino acids. V lost 9 bases, J lost 0 bases, and 6 bases lay in between. Germline V gene data show CDR1 as LNHNV and CDR2 as YYDKDF (reference sequence). The table came from immunoSEQ multiplex PCR; TCRdb's copy has only in-frame clones and leaves some out. Altogether 1,400,000 or so clones are present, approximately 98.5% being singletons, with the ten largest covering around 0.33%. Donors included only healthy HIV-negative adults lacking recent acute infections or vaccinations. Negatively enriched CD4+ T cells were divided by CD45RA into naive and memory. Study-level points and caveats: A reduction in generation probabilities was seen for non-shared clonotypes relative to those shared by all four donors. Some naive CD4 clonotypes, roughly 4.5%, turned up in common across several donors.

On this clone itself: The antigen is unknown.

V is TRBV15 and J is TRBJ2-7, with D perhaps TRBD1 or TRBD2 (5 bases each). This receptor was taken from a man younger than 40 in good health. The sequenced material came from naive CD4+ T cells sorted from blood. Subset reported: CD45RA+ positively selected. The CDR3 nucleotides are TGTGCCACAGGGACCTCCTACGAGCAGTACTTC. This encodes CATGTSYEQYF.